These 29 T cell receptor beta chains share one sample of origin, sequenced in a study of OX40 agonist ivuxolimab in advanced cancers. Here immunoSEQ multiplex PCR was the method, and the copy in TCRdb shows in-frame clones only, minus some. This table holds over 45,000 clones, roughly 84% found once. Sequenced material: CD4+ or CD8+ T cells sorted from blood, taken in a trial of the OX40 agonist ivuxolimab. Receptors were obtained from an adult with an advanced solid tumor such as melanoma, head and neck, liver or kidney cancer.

In DNA form, the CDR3 reads TGTGCCTGGAGCCCGTGGGCGGGAGGCGTAGATACGCAGTATTTT. Translating it yields CAWSPWAGGVDTQYF. The chain combines TRBV30 with TRBJ2-3; TRBD2 matches 8 bases. Germline-derived CDR1 and CDR2 are GTSNPN and SVGIG (reference sequence). The V segment lost 3 bases and the J segment 5 bases; nucleotides outside the gene matches: 10. The CDR3 consists of 15 residues.

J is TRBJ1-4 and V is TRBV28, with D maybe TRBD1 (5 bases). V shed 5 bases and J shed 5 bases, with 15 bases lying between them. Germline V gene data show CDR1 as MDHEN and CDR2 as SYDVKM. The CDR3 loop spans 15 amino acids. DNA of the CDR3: TGTGCCAGCAGTACCCAGGGTGCAGGCAATGAAAAACTGTTTTTT. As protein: CASSTQGAGNEKLFF.

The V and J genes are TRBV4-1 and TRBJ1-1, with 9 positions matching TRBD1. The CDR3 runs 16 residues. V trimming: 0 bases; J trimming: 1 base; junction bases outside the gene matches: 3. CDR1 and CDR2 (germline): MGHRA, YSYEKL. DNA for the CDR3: TGCGCCAGCAGCCAAGATCCACAGGGGGCGAACACTGAAGCTTTCTTT. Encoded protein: CASSQDPQGANTEAFF.

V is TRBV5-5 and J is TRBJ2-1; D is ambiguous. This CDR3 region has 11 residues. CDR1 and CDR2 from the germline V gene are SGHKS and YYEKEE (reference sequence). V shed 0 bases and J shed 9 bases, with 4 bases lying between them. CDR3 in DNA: TGTGCCAGCAGCTTGGTATCTGAGCAGTTCTTC. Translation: CASSLVSEQFF. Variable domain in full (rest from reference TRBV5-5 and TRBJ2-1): DAGVTQSPTHLIKTRGQQVTLRCSPISGHKSVSWYQQVLGQGPQFIFQYYEKEERGRGNFPDRFSARQFPNYSSELNVNALLLGDSALYLCASSLVSEQFFGPGTRLTVL.

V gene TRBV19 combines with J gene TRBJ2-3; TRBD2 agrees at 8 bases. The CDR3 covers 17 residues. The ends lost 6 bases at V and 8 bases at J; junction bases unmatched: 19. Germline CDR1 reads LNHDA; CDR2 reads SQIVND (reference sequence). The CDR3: CASSLQSVAGPGGTQYF. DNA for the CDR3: TGTGCCAGTAGCCTTCAATCCGTAGCGGGACCGGGAGGTACGCAGTATTTT. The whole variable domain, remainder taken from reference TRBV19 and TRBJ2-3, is DGGITQSPKYLFRKEGQNVTLSCEQNLNHDAMYWYRQDPGQGLRLIYYSQIVNDFQKGDIAEGYSVSREKKESFPLTVTSAQKNPTAFYLCASSLQSVAGPGGTQYFGPGTRLTVL.

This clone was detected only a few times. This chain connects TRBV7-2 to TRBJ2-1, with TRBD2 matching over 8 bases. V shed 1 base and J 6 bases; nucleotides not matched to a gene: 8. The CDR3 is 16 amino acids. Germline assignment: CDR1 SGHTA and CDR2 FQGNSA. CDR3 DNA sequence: TGTGCCAGCAGCTTAGGAGCGGGAGTAACTAGCAATGAGCAGTTCTTC. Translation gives CASSLGAGVTSNEQFF.

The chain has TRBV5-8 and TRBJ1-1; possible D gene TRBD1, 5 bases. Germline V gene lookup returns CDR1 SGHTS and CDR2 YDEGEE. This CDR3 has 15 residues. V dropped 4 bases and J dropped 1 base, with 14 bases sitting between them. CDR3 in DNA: TGTGCCAGCAGCCCGAGACGACAGAGGAACACTGAAGCTTTCTTT. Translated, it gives CASSPRRQRNTEAFF.

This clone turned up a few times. Here the CDR3 DNA reads TGTGCCAGCAGTTTGACAGGGGATGGCAGGAACGAGCAGTACTTC. Translation: CASSLTGDGRNEQYF. The genes are TRBV27 and TRBJ2-7; the match to TRBD1 covers 8 bases. This CDR3 contains 15 residues. Germline CDR1 is MNHEY and CDR2 is SMNVEV (reference sequence). V shed 3 bases, J shed 5 bases, and the junction held 9 bases outside the gene matches.

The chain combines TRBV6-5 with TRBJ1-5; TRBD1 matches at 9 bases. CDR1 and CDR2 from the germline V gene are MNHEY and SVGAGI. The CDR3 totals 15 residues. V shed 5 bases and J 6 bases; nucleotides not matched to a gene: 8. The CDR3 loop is CASSPTGGGGQPQHF. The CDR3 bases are TGTGCCAGCAGTCCCACAGGGGGCGGGGGTCAGCCCCAGCATTTT.

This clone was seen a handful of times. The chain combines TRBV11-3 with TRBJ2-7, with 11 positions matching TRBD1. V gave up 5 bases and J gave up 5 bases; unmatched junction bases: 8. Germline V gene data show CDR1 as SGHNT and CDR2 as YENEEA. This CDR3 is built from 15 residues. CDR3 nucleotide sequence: TGTGCCAGCAGCCACAACCGGGACAGGGGGAACGAGCAGTACTTC. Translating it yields CASSHNRDRGNEQYF.

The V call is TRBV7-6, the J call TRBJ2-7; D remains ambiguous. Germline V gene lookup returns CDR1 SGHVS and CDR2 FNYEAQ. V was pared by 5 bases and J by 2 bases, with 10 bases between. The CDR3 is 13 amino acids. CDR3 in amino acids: CASSPRTAYEQYF. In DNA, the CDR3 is TGTGCCAGCAGCCCCAGGACCGCCTACGAGCAGTACTTC.

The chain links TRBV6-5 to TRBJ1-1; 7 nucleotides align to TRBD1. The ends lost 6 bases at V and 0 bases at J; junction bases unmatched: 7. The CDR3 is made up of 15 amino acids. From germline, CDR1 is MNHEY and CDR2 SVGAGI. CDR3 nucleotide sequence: TGTGCCAGCAGCCGAGACAGGGCTTTGAACACTGAAGCTTTCTTT. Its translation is CASSRDRALNTEAFF.

The CDR3 coding sequence is TGTGCCTGGAGGGTACAACAGGGGTCCTACACCTTC. This translates into CAWRVQQGSYTF. The rearrangement joins TRBV30 to TRBJ1-2; 7 positions match TRBD1. From germline, CDR1 is GTSNPN and CDR2 SVGIG (reference sequence). V lost 3 bases and J lost 10; bases outside the gene matches: 8. The CDR3 is 12 amino acids.

CDR3 region: CASSYSGTPGEKLFF. In DNA, the CDR3 is TGTGCCAGCAGTTACTCCGGGACCCCGGGTGAAAAACTGTTTTTT. The chain recombines TRBV6-5 with TRBJ1-4, with D possibly matching TRBD1 (5 bases). CDR1 is MNHEY, CDR2 SVGAGI, per germline. V lost 0 bases and J 7 bases, leaving 12 bases between the germline ends. The CDR3 is 15 residues long.

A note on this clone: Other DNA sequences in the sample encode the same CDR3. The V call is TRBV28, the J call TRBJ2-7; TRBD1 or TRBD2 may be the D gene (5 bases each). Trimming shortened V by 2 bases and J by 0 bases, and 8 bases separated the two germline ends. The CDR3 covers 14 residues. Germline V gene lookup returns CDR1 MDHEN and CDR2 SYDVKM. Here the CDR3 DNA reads TGTGCCAGCAGTTTAGGGGGAAGCTCCTACGAGCAGTACTTC. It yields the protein CASSLGGSSYEQYF.

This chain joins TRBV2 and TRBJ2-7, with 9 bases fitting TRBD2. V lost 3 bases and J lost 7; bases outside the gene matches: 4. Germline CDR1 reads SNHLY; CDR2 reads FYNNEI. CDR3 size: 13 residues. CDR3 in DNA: TGTGCCAGCAGTGAGTCCCTAGCGGGGGAGCAGTACTTC. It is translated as CASSESLAGEQYF.

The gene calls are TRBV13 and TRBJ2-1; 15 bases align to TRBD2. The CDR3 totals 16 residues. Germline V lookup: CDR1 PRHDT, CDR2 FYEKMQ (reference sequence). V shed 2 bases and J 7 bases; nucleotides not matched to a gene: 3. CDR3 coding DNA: TGTGCCAGCAGCTTATGGACTAGCGGGAGGGTTAATGAGCAGTTCTTC. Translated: CASSLWTSGRVNEQFF.

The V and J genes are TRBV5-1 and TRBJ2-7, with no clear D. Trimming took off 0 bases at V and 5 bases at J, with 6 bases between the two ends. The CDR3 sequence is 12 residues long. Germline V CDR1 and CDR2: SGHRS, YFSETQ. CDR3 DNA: TGCGCCAGCAGCTTGGAAGGTGACGAGCAGTACTTC. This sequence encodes CASSLEGDEQYF.

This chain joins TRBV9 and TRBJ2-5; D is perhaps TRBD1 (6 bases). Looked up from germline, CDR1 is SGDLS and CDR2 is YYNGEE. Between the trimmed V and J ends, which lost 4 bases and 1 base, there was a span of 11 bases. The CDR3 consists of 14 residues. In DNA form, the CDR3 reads TGTGCCAGCAGCTTCCGGGACACCCAAGAGACCCAGTACTTC. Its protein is CASSFRDTQETQYF.

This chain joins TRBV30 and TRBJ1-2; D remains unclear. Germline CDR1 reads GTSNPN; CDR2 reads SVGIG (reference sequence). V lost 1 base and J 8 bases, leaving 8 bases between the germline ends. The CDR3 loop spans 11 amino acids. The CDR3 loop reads CAWSDTWGYTF. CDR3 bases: TGTGCCTGGAGTGACACGTGGGGCTACACCTTC.

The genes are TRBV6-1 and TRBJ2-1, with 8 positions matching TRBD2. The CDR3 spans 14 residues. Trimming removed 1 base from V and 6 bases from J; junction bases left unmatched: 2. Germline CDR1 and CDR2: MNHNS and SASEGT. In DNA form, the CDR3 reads TGTGCCAGCAGTGAAGGGACTAGCATCAATGAGCAGTTCTTC. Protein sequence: CASSEGTSINEQFF.

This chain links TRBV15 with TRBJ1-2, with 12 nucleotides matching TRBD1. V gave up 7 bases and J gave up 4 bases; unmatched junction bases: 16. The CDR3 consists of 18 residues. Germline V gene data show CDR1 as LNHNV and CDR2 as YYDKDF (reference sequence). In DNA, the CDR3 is TGTGCCACCACCCAACCCCGGGACAGGGGGCGCGGAGGCTATGGCTACACCTTC. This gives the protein CATTQPRDRGRGGYGYTF.

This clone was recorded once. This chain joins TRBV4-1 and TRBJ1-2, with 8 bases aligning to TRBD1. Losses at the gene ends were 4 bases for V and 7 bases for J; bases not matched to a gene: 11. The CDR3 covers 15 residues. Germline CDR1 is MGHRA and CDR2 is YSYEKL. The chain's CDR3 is CASSPRASTGGGYTF. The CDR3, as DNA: TGCGCCAGCAGCCCTCGCGCCTCCACAGGGGGTGGCTACACCTTC.

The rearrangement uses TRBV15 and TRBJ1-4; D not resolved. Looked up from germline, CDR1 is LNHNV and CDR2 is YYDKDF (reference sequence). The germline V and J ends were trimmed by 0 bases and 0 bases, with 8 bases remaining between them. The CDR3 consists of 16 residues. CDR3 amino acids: CATSRDHGATNEKLFF. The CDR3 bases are TGTGCCACCAGCAGAGATCACGGAGCAACTAATGAAAAACTGTTTTTT.

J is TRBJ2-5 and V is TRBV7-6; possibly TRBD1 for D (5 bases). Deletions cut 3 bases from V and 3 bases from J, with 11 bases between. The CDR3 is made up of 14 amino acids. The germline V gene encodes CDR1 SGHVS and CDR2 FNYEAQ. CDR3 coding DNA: TGTGCCAGCAGCTTTCAGGGATCCAAAGAGACCCAGTACTTC. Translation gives CASSFQGSKETQYF.

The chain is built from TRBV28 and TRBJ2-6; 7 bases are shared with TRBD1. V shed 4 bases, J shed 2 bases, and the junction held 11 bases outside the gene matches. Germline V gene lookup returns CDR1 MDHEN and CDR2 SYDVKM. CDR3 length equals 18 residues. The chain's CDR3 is CASSSVDRVGPGANVLTF. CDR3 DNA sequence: TGTGCCAGCAGTTCGGTCGACAGGGTGGGTCCTGGGGCCAACGTCCTGACTTTC.

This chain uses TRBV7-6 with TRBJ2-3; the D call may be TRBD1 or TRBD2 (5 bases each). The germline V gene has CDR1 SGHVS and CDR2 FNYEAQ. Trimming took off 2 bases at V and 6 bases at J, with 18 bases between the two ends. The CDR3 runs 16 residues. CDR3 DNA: TGTGCCAGCAGCTTAAGTGGGACGATCGTTACTGATACGCAGTATTTT. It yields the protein CASSLSGTIVTDTQYF.

CDR3 nucleotides: TGTGCCAGCTCTCTACAGGGCGGTATGAACACTGAAGCTTTCTTT. It specifies CASSLQGGMNTEAFF. The V gene is TRBV18, the J gene TRBJ1-1; D possibly corresponds to TRBD1 (6 bases). Trimming took 6 bases from V and 0 from J, leaving 14 bases between them. The CDR3 loop spans 15 amino acids. The germline CDR1 and CDR2 sequences are KGHSH and LQKENI.

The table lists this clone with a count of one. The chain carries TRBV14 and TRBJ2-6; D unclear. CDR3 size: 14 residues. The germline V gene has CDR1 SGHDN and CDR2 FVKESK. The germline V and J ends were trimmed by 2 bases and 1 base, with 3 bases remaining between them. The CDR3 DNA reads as TGTGCCAGCAGCCAAACTTCTGGGGCCAACGTCCTGACTTTC. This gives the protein CASSQTSGANVLTF.